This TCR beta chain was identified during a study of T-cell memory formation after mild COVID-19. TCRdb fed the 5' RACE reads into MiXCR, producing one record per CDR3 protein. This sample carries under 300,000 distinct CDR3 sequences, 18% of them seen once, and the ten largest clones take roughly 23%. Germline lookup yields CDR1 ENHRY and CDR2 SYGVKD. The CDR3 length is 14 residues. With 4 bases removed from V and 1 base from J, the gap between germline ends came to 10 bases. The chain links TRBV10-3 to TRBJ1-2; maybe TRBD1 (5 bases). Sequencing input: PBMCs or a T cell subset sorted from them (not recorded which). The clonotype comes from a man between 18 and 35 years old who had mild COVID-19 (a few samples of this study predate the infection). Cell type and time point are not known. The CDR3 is CAISVDILNYGYTF. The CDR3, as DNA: TGTGCCATCAGTGTGGACATCCTTAACTATGGCTACACCTTC.